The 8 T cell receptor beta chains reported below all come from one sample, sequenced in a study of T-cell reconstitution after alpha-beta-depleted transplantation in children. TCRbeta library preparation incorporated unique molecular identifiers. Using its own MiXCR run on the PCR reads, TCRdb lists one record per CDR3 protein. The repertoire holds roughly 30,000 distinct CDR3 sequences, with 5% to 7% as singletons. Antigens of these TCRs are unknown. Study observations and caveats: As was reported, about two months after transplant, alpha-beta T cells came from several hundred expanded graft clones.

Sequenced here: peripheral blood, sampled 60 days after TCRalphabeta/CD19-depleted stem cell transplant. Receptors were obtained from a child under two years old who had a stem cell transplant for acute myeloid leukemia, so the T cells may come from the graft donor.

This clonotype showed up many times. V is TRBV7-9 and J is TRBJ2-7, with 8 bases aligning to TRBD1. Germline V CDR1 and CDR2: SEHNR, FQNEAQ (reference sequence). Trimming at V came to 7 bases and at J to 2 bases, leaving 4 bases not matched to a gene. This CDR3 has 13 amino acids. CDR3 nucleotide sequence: TGTGCCAGCATCGGACAGGGCCCCTACGAGCAGTACTTC. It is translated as CASIGQGPYEQYF. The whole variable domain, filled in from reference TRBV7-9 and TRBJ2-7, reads DTGVSQNPRHKITKRGQNVTFRCDPISEHNRLYWYRQTLGQGPEFLTYFQNEAQLEKSRLLSDRFSAERPKGSFSTLEIQRTEQGDSAMYLCASIGQGPYEQYFGPGTRLTVT.

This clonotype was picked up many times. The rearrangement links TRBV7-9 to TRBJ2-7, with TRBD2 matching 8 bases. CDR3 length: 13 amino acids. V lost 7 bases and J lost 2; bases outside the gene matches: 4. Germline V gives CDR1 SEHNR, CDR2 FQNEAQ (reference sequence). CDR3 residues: CASIRAGAYEQYF. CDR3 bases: TGTGCCAGCATTCGAGCGGGGGCCTACGAGCAGTACTTC.

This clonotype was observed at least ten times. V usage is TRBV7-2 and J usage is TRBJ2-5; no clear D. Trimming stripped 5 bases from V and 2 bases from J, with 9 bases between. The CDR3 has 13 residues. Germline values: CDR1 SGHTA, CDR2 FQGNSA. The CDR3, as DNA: TGTGCCAGCAGCGGCATGGGGCAAGAGACCCAGTACTTC. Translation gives CASSGMGQETQYF.

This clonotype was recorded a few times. The CDR3 DNA reads TGCGCCAGCAGCTTGGCCCAGGGGGTTAGCAATCAGCCCCAGCATTTT. Residues: CASSLAQGVSNQPQHF. V gene TRBV5-1 combines with J gene TRBJ1-5, with 7 positions matching TRBD1. Unmatched junction bases numbered 3, after V lost 0 bases and J lost 0 bases. The CDR3 totals 16 residues. CDR1 and CDR2 (germline): SGHRS, YFSETQ.

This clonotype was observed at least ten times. The CDR3 loop reads CASRRGHQEIHEQYF. CDR3 DNA: TGTGCCAGCAGAAGAGGGCACCAAGAGATCCACGAGCAGTACTTC. The chain recombines TRBV6-2 or TRBV6-3 with TRBJ2-7, with D perhaps TRBD2 (5 bases). The CDR3 length is 15 residues. In germline, CDR1 is MNHEY, CDR2 SVGEGT. V was shortened by 6 bases and J by 5 bases, with 20 bases between the two germline ends.

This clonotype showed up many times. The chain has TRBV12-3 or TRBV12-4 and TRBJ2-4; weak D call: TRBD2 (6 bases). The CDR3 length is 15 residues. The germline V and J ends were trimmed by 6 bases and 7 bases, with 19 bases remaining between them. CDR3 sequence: CASSTGTSSRNIQYF. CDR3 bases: TGTGCCAGCAGCACGGGGACTTCTTCAAGGAACATTCAGTACTTC.

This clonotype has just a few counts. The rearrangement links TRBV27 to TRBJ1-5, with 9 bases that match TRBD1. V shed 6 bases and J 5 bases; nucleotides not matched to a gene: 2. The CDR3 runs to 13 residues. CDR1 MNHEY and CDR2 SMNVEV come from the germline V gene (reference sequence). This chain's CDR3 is CASSWTGDQPQHF. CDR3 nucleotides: TGTGCCAGCAGCTGGACAGGGGATCAGCCCCAGCATTTT.

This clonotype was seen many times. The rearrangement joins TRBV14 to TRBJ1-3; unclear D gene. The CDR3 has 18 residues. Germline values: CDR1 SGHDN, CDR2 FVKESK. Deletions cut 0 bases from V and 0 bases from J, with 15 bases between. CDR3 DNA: TGTGCCAGCAGCCAAGAGGAGGGAACCGCGCTCTCTGGAAACACCATATATTTT. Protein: CASSQEEGTALSGNTIYF.